One sample yielded the 20 T cell receptor beta chains listed below, sequenced in a study of cytotoxic CD8 clonotypes in ibrutinib-treated CLL. Profiled with immunoSEQ multiplex PCR; TCRdb holds only in-frame clones, not every one. The data contain 150,000 or so clones, 70% to 80% of them singletons. The source was PBMCs, collected after 24 months of ibrutinib treatment. The origin of the receptors is a human donor with chronic lymphocytic leukemia.

The chain combines TRBV6-6 with TRBJ2-2, with 8 bases lining up with TRBD1. Germline assignment: CDR1 MNHNY and CDR2 SVGAGI (reference sequence). V gave up 6 bases and J gave up 4 bases; unmatched junction bases: 7. This CDR3 has 15 residues. The CDR3 DNA sequence: TGTGCCAGCAGCCTACAGGGGGGCAGCACCGGGGAGCTGTTTTTT. Its protein is CASSLQGGSTGELFF.

This chain links TRBV6-6 with TRBJ1-4; 7 bases are a match to TRBD1. Germline lookup yields CDR1 MNHNY and CDR2 SVGAGI (reference sequence). The CDR3 extends over 12 amino acids. Losses at the gene ends were 6 bases for V and 8 bases for J; bases not matched to a gene: 3. For the CDR3, the DNA is TGTGCCAGCAGGGGGACAGCAGAAAAACTGTTTTTT. It yields the protein CASRGTAEKLFF.

The chain employs TRBV18 and TRBJ2-3; TRBD1 agrees at 9 bases. The trim removed 3 bases at V and 4 bases at J, leaving 5 bases unmatched. The CDR3 totals 15 residues. Germline V gene data show CDR1 as KGHSH and CDR2 as LQKENI. In nucleotides, the CDR3 is TGTGCCAGCTCACCTGACAGGGGGAAGGCAGATACGCAGTATTTT. This translates into CASSPDRGKADTQYF.

There are a few counts of this clone. This rearrangement joins TRBV6-1 to TRBJ1-4; D unresolved. Per germline, CDR1 MNHNS and CDR2 SASEGT. Trimming took off 8 bases at V and 7 bases at J, with 17 bases between the two ends. The CDR3 length is 14 residues. CDR3 DNA: TGTGCCAGCCGTTGGAGGGAGGGAGGTGAAAAACTGTTTTTT. Protein sequence: CASRWREGGEKLFF.

The chain joins TRBV6-5 to TRBJ2-3, with D uncertain. Trimming took off 2 bases at V and 9 bases at J, with 12 bases between the two ends. Looked up from germline, CDR1 is MNHEY and CDR2 is SVGAGI. The CDR3 spans 13 residues. The CDR3 protein is CASSYPTPGTQYF. The CDR3 bases are TGTGCCAGCAGTTACCCGACCCCCGGGACGCAGTATTTT.

V and J are TRBV7-2 and TRBJ1-2, with D possibly matching TRBD1 (5 bases). V was shortened by 1 base and J by 8 bases, with 23 bases between the two germline ends. The germline gives CDR1 SGHTA, CDR2 FQGNSA. This CDR3 region has 17 residues. The CDR3 protein is CASSLVFQPDGAMGYTF. CDR3 nucleotides: TGTGCCAGCAGCTTAGTATTCCAACCCGATGGGGCTATGGGCTACACCTTC.

The chain carries TRBV5-1 and TRBJ1-1, with D hard to call. The CDR3 is made up of 14 amino acids. Trimming cost V 0 bases and J 3 bases, with 9 bases left between them. In germline, CDR1 is SGHRS, CDR2 YFSETQ. The CDR3 region is CASSLEGVDTEAFF. CDR3 sequence (DNA): TGCGCCAGCAGCTTGGAGGGAGTGGACACTGAAGCTTTCTTT.

The chain uses TRBV6-5 and TRBJ1-5, with a tentative D call TRBD1 (5 bases). V was cut by 6 bases and J by 4 bases, with 16 bases left in between. This CDR3 contains 15 residues. The germline V gene has CDR1 MNHEY and CDR2 SVGAGI. The CDR3 coding sequence is TGTGCCAGCAGCCGCGGGGGGGGACGAAATCAGCCCCAGCATTTT. This sequence encodes CASSRGGGRNQPQHF.

This clone was counted only a few times. This rearrangement joins TRBV9 to TRBJ1-5, with 7 bases lining up with TRBD1. The CDR3 spans 15 residues. Germline loops: CDR1 SGDLS, CDR2 YYNGEE. J gave up 2 bases and V 4 bases, and 6 bases lay outside the gene matches. Here the CDR3 reads CASSQGTVRNQPQHF. For the CDR3, the DNA is TGTGCCAGCAGCCAGGGGACAGTTCGCAATCAGCCCCAGCATTTT.

The V call is TRBV5-1, the J call TRBJ2-3, with D possibly TRBD2 on 5 matching bases. This CDR3 spans 15 amino acids. Germline V lookup: CDR1 SGHRS, CDR2 YFSETQ. The V end lost 0 bases, the J end lost 0 bases, and 8 bases lay between the germline ends. The DNA of the CDR3 is TGCGCCAGCAGCTTGGGAGACTATAGCACAGATACGCAGTATTTT. This gives the protein CASSLGDYSTDTQYF.

A single count supports this clone. The chain links TRBV9 to TRBJ2-3; 8 bases are a match to TRBD2. Germline CDR1 and CDR2: SGDLS and YYNGEE. Germline trimming cut 0 bases from V and 10 bases from J; bases unmatched to any gene: 10. The CDR3 covers 15 residues. The CDR3 region is CASSVGLAFIDAQYF. The CDR3 region has the DNA TGTGCCAGCAGCGTAGGACTAGCGTTCATTGATGCGCAGTATTTT.

Only one count was recorded for this clone. This rearrangement joins TRBV11-2 to TRBJ1-2; D call uncertain. Germline values: CDR1 SGHAT, CDR2 FQNNGV. The CDR3 loop spans 15 amino acids. Trimming pared 1 base from V and 0 bases from J, leaving 9 bases between. The CDR3 nucleotides are TGTGCCAGCAGCTTAGGACCTTTAGCTAACTATGGCTACACCTTC. Translation gives CASSLGPLANYGYTF.

The chain recombines TRBV5-1 with TRBJ1-2; D remains unclear. CDR1 is SGHRS and CDR2 is YFSETQ in the germline V gene. Trimming shortened V by 1 base and J by 4 bases, and 8 bases separated the two germline ends. This CDR3 is 13 amino acids long. CDR3 amino acids: CASSLNSGYGYTF. The DNA of the CDR3 is TGCGCCAGCAGCTTGAACAGCGGCTATGGCTACACCTTC.

V and J are TRBV7-9 and TRBJ1-6; 8 nucleotides agree with TRBD1. Losses at the gene ends were 5 bases for V and 8 bases for J; bases not matched to a gene: 2. The CDR3 runs to 13 residues. Germline V CDR1 and CDR2: SEHNR, FQNEAQ (reference sequence). Here the CDR3 reads CASSPDRDSPLHF. The CDR3 DNA follows: TGTGCCAGCAGCCCGGACAGGGATTCACCCCTCCACTTT.

The V call is TRBV5-6, the J call TRBJ2-5; TRBD1 is a possible D gene (6 bases). The CDR3 runs 14 residues. Germline loops: CDR1 SGHDT, CDR2 YYEEEE. Trimming took off 3 bases at V and 1 base at J, with 10 bases between the two ends. DNA for the CDR3: TGTGCCAGCAGCTCGGACAGCACCCAAGAGACCCAGTACTTC. This gives the protein CASSSDSTQETQYF.

The rearrangement uses TRBV7-2 and TRBJ1-1; D is ambiguous. The CDR3 loop spans 13 amino acids. CDR1 SGHTA and CDR2 FQGNSA come from the germline V gene. V lost 2 bases, J lost 1 base, and 5 bases lay in between. CDR3 residues: CASSLYPNTEAFF. The DNA of the CDR3 is TGTGCCAGCAGCTTATACCCGAACACTGAAGCTTTCTTT.

The rearrangement links TRBV11-3 to TRBJ1-4; TRBD1 matches at 7 bases. This CDR3 comprises 15 residues. With V trimmed by 5 bases and J by 8 bases, 11 bases remained unmatched. Germline CDR1 reads SGHNT; CDR2 reads YENEEA. The CDR3 protein is CASSRGVTGSEKLFF. CDR3 in DNA: TGTGCCAGCAGCCGGGGCGTGACAGGGAGCGAAAAACTGTTTTTT.

CDR3 DNA: TGTGCCAGCAGTCGGTCTTATTATGGCTACACCTTC. It encodes CASSRSYYGYTF. The chain carries TRBV11-2 and TRBJ1-2; the D is unclear. Germline V gives CDR1 SGHAT, CDR2 FQNNGV. The CDR3 is 12 residues long. The V and J ends lost 6 bases and 5 bases respectively, with 10 bases between them.

The chain employs TRBV7-9 and TRBJ2-3; D is possibly TRBD1 or TRBD2 (5 bases each). The CDR3 has 14 amino acids. V lost 5 bases and J lost 2, with 11 bases in between. CDR1 is SEHNR and CDR2 is FQNEAQ in the germline V gene (reference sequence). The CDR3 sequence is CASSLGTDTDTQYF. DNA of the CDR3: TGTGCCAGCAGCCTGGGGACGGACACAGATACGCAGTATTTT.

This sequence joins TRBV10-3 and TRBJ1-5; 7 nucleotides match TRBD1. CDR3 size: 15 residues. V lost 7 bases to trimming and J lost 0 bases; unmatched junction nucleotides: 6. Germline CDR1 and CDR2: ENHRY and SYGVKD. CDR3 loop: CAITGTVISNQPQHF. The CDR3 DNA reads TGTGCCATCACCGGGACAGTGATTAGCAATCAGCCCCAGCATTTT.